These 17 T cell receptor beta chains were sequenced from one sample in a study of T cell changes during pregnancy in multiple sclerosis. The method was immunoSEQ multiplex PCR; TCRdb's version includes in-frame clones alone and lacks a portion of them. The sample yields fewer than 80,000 clones, 89% seen once. Sequencing was performed on peripheral blood, taken in the first trimester of pregnancy. These receptors were collected from a female donor in good health, enrolled as a control in a pregnancy study.

The rearrangement links TRBV30 to TRBJ2-1; TRBD2 aligns across 7 bases. J was trimmed by 5 bases and V by 8 bases; bases with no gene match: 6. This CDR3 region has 12 residues. CDR1 is GTSNPN and CDR2 is SVGIG in the germline V gene (reference sequence). CDR3 DNA sequence: TGTGCCCGGGGGGAGTGGAACAATGAGCAGTTCTTC. As protein: CARGEWNNEQFF.

The DNA of the CDR3 is TGTGCCAGTAGGGGGACAGTACAAGAGACCCAGTACTTC. Translating it yields CASRGTVQETQYF. J is TRBJ2-5 and V is TRBV19; TRBD1 aligns across 7 bases. CDR1 LNHDA and CDR2 SQIVND come from the germline V gene (reference sequence). The CDR3 runs 13 residues. V was clipped by 6 bases and J by 2 bases; unmatched bases: 3.

The J gene is TRBJ2-7, the V gene TRBV19, with TRBD2 matching 10 bases. Germline lookup yields CDR1 LNHDA and CDR2 SQIVND (reference sequence). This CDR3 contains 13 residues. Trimming removed 8 bases from V and 3 bases from J; junction bases left unmatched: 4. CDR3 sequence: CASGGLAVYEQYF. The CDR3 coding sequence is TGTGCCAGTGGCGGACTAGCGGTCTACGAGCAGTACTTC.

V and J are TRBV7-9 and TRBJ2-5; TRBD1 might be the D (6 bases). The germline V gene encodes CDR1 SEHNR and CDR2 FQNEAQ (reference sequence). Deletions cut 5 bases from V and 2 bases from J, with 15 bases between. The CDR3 sequence is 15 residues long. The CDR3 is CASSPWDTLQETQYF. As DNA, the CDR3 is TGTGCCAGCAGCCCTTGGGACACACTTCAAGAGACCCAGTACTTC.

V gene TRBV5-1 combines with J gene TRBJ2-7; a possible D gene is TRBD2 (6 bases). The CDR3 consists of 13 residues. Per germline, CDR1 SGHRS and CDR2 YFSETQ. V was cut by 3 bases and J by 6 bases, with 13 bases left in between. The CDR3 sequence is CASSWTTQLEQYF. CDR3 in DNA: TGCGCCAGCAGCTGGACTACTCAACTCGAGCAGTACTTC.

CDR3 DNA sequence: TGTGCCAGCAGCTTGATTACCGGAGAAGAGACCCAGTACTTC. Translation: CASSLITGEETQYF. The V call is TRBV5-6, the J call TRBJ2-5; D is uncertain. CDR3 size: 14 residues. V lost 1 base and J 3 bases, leaving 10 bases between the germline ends. Germline V gene data show CDR1 as SGHDT and CDR2 as YYEEEE.

The V call is TRBV2, the J call TRBJ1-6; 7 bases are shared with TRBD1. The germline CDR1 and CDR2 sequences are SNHLY and FYNNEI. The J segment lost 5 bases and the V segment lost 9 bases, leaving 16 bases of the junction unmatched. The CDR3 length is 17 residues. CDR3 sequence: CARGRDSQDADNSPLHF. DNA of the CDR3: TGTGCCAGAGGTCGGGACAGCCAAGACGCGGATAATTCACCCCTCCACTTT.

This chain joins TRBV5-5 and TRBJ2-7, with TRBD1 as a possible D gene (6 bases). The ends were cut back, 0 bases at V and 4 bases at J, with 20 bases in the middle. In germline, CDR1 is SGHKS, CDR2 YYEKEE (reference sequence). This CDR3 has 17 residues. CDR3 DNA sequence: TGTGCCAGCAGCTTGGCCTGGTCAATGGGGGCTGAGTACGAGCAGTACTTC. Its protein product is CASSLAWSMGAEYEQYF.

The chain carries TRBV7-2 and TRBJ1-2; unclear D gene. The CDR3 runs to 15 residues. Germline values: CDR1 SGHTA, CDR2 FQGNSA. The V end lost 4 bases, the J end lost 3 bases, and 15 bases lay between the germline ends. The CDR3 is CASSSSSGGDYGYTF. As DNA, the CDR3 is TGTGCCAGCAGCTCCTCTTCCGGAGGAGACTATGGCTACACCTTC.

The chain couples TRBV15 to TRBJ1-1; tentatively, D is TRBD1 (6 bases). The CDR3 is made up of 17 amino acids. V was cut by 1 base and J by 0 bases, with 15 bases left in between. Germline CDR1 reads LNHNV; CDR2 reads YYDKDF (reference sequence). CDR3 sequence: CATSRGYLAGVNTEAFF. The DNA of the CDR3 is TGTGCCACCAGCAGAGGCTACCTCGCAGGGGTGAACACTGAAGCTTTCTTT.

The CDR3 DNA reads TGTGCCAGCAGTGCCCGACAGATTAATCAGCCCCAGCATTTT. Translated, it gives CASSARQINQPQHF. The rearrangement uses TRBV28 and TRBJ1-5, with D perhaps TRBD1 (5 bases). Germline V lookup: CDR1 MDHEN, CDR2 SYDVKM. The V end lost 5 bases, the J end lost 4 bases, and 12 bases lay between the germline ends. The length of the CDR3 is 14 residues.

The chain employs TRBV27 and TRBJ2-5, with D maybe TRBD1 (6 bases). This CDR3 region has 14 residues. The V end lost 8 bases, the J end lost 2 bases, and 15 bases lay between the germline ends. Germline V gives CDR1 MNHEY, CDR2 SMNVEV (reference sequence). CDR3 sequence reads: CASGARDTQETQYF. In nucleotides, the CDR3 is TGTGCCAGCGGAGCCCGGGACACACAAGAGACCCAGTACTTC.

The rearrangement links TRBV25-1 to TRBJ2-7; TRBD1 agrees at 11 bases. CDR1 and CDR2 (germline): MGHDK, SYGVNS. The CDR3 is 15 amino acids. With 3 bases clipped from V and 3 bases from J, the junction kept 4 bases outside the gene matches. In DNA form, the CDR3 reads TGTGCCAGCAGTGACCGGACAGGGGGCGTCTACGAGCAGTACTTC. Translation gives CASSDRTGGVYEQYF.

This chain connects TRBV25-1 to TRBJ2-3; TRBD1 agrees at 8 bases. V was pared by 5 bases and J by 3 bases, with 10 bases of the junction left unmatched. In germline, CDR1 is MGHDK, CDR2 SYGVNS. This CDR3 comprises 16 residues. The CDR3 is CASSNPRTGRTDTQYF. As DNA, the CDR3 is TGTGCCAGCAGTAACCCCAGGACAGGGAGGACAGATACGCAGTATTTT.

The chain carries TRBV2 and TRBJ1-6, with D maybe TRBD1 (5 bases). Per germline, CDR1 SNHLY and CDR2 FYNNEI. CDR3 size: 16 residues. Trimming took off 0 bases at V and 8 bases at J, with 14 bases between the two ends. This CDR3 is CASSEALRRGDSPLHF. CDR3 nucleotides: TGTGCCAGCAGTGAAGCGCTACGTAGGGGCGATTCACCCCTCCACTTT. The full variable domain, its missing parts supplied by reference TRBV2 and TRBJ1-6, is EPEVTQTPSHQVTQMGQEVILRCVPISNHLYFYWYRQILGQKVEFLVSFYNNEISEKSEIFDDQFSVERPDGSNFTLKIRSTKLEDSAMYFCASSEALRRGDSPLHFGNGTRLTVT.

The chain uses TRBV28 and TRBJ1-5; D may be TRBD1 (5 bases). This CDR3 has 12 amino acids. V lost 7 bases, J lost 5 bases, and 9 bases lay in between. CDR1 and CDR2 from the germline V gene are MDHEN and SYDVKM. CDR3 region: CASTGLYQPQHF. The CDR3 DNA is TGTGCCAGCACAGGGTTATATCAGCCCCAGCATTTT.

The chain has TRBV6-5 and TRBJ2-7; 7 nucleotides match TRBD2. V lost 5 bases, J lost 0 bases, and 7 bases stayed unmatched. The CDR3 sequence is 15 residues long. CDR1 is MNHEY and CDR2 is SVGAGI in the germline V gene. The CDR3 nucleotides are TGTGCCAGCAGTACTCGAGCGGGAACCTCCTACGAGCAGTACTTC. This sequence encodes CASSTRAGTSYEQYF.